This note documents a single TCR beta chain sequence. In the authors' workflow: Amplifying reference gene primers gave estimates of nucleated cell counts. The data were produced by immunoSEQ multiplex PCR, yet TCRdb's version contains in-frame clones alone and is incomplete. Clone size and V and J calls were adopted from that table, with D and trimming inferred from the DNA. Of approximately 300,000 clones listed, about 90% were seen once; the top ten hold around 11%. This sample is drawn from a study of blood T cell repertoires in COVID-19. Study in general: COVID-19 samples, acute and convalescent, were from the United States, Italy and Spain. Nucleic acid was either cDNA or gDNA, and it came from T cells, B-cell-depleted T cells, or PBMCs.

The germline gives CDR1 SGHDT, CDR2 YYEEEE. This CDR3 has 15 residues. Trimming took 1 base from V and 0 from J, leaving 7 bases between them. Seattle enrolled patients during active infection and tracked them longitudinally. The chain is built from TRBV5-6 and TRBJ2-2, with D perhaps TRBD1 (5 bases). The sequencing input was peripheral blood. The receptor was derived from a woman aged 30 to 39 with COVID-19, enrolled during active disease. CDR3 sequence reads: CASSLIRANTGELFF. The DNA of the CDR3 is TGTGCCAGCAGCTTGATCAGGGCGAACACCGGGGAGCTGTTTTTT.